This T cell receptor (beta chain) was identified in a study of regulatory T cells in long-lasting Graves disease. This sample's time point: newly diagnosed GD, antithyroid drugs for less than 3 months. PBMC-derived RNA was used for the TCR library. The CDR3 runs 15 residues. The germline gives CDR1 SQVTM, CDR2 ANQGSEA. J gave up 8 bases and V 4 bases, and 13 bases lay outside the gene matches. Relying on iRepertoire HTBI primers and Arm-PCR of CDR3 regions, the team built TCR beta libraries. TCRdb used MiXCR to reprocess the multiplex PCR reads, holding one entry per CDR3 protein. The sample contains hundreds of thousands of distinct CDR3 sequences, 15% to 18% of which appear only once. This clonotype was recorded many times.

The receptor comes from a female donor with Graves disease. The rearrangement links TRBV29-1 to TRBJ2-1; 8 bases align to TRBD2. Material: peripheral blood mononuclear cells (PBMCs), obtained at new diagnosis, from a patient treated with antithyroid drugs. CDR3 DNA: TGCAGCGTTGGCCTACACCTCCGGCGGGAGGATGAGCAGTTCTTC. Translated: CSVGLHLRREDEQFF.